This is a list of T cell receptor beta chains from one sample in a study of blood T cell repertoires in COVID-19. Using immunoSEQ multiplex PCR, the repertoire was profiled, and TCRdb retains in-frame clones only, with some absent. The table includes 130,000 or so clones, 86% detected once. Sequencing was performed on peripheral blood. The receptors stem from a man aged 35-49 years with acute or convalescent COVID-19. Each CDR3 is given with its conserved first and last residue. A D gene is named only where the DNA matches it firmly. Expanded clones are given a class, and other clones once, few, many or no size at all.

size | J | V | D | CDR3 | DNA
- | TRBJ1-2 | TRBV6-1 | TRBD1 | CASSEWGQGGNYGYTF | TGTGCCAGCAGTGAATGGGGACAGGGCGGCAACTATGGCTACACCTTC
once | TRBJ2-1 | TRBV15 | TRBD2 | CATSRGGLAVREQFF | TGTGCCACCAGCAGAGGAGGGCTAGCGGTAAGGGAGCAGTTCTTC
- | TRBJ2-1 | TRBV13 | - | CASSFAAYNEQFF | TGTGCCAGCAGCTTTGCAGCCTACAATGAGCAGTTCTTC
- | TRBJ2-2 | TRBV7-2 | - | CASSLAARQLKANTGELFF | TGTGCCAGCAGCTTAGCCGCGCGGCAGCTTAAAGCGAACACCGGGGAGCTGTTTTTT
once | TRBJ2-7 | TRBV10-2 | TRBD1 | CASSHRGPGEQYF | TGCGCCAGCAGTCACAGGGGGCCAGGGGAGCAGTACTTC
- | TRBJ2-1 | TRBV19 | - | CASSIRGPGDEQFF | TGTGCCAGTAGTATAAGGGGTCCAGGGGATGAGCAGTTCTTC
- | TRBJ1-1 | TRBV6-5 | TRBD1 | CASRFGTGDTEAFF | TGTGCCAGCCGGTTTGGGACAGGGGACACTGAAGCTTTCTTT
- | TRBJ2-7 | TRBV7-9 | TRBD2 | CASSLTSGSLGEQYF | TGTGCCAGCAGCCTGACTAGCGGGAGCCTAGGCGAGCAGTACTTC
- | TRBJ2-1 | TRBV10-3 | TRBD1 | CATFTGVAYNEQFF | TGTGCCACCTTTACAGGGGTAGCCTACAATGAGCAGTTCTTC
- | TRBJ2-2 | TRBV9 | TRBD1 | CASGQGLNTGELFF | TGTGCCAGCGGACAGGGACTTAACACCGGGGAGCTGTTTTTT
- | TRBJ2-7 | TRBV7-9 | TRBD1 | CASSSWTGEYEQYF | TGTGCCAGCAGCTCTTGGACAGGGGAATACGAGCAGTACTTC
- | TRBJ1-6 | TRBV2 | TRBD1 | CASSVIRTGDSPLHF | TGTGCCAGCAGTGTGATTAGGACAGGGGATTCACCCCTCCACTTT
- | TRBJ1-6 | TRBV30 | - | CAWKPRQISPLHF | TGTGCCTGGAAGCCGAGACAGATTTCACCCCTCCACTTT
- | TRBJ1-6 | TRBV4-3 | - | CASSQDPAGRGSSPLHF | TGCGCCAGCAGCCAAGATCCCGCGGGGCGAGGGTCTTCACCCCTCCACTTT
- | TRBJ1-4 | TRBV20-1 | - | CSASNTLNEKLFF | TGCAGTGCTAGTAACACCCTGAATGAAAAACTGTTTTTT
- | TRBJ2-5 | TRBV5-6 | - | CASSSDTTGWETQYF | TGTGCCAGCAGCTCAGACACAACAGGGTGGGAGACCCAGTACTTC
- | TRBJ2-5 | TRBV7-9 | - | CASSFEVLATQYF | TGTGCCAGCAGCTTTGAGGTCCTAGCGACCCAGTACTTC
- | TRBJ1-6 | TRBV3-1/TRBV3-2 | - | CASSQARYNSPLHF | TGTGCCAGCAGCCAAGCTCGGTATAATTCACCCCTCCACTTT
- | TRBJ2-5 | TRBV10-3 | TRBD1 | CAISDQGQGRSRTQYF | TGTGCCATCAGTGACCAGGGACAGGGTCGGTCACGGACCCAGTACTTC
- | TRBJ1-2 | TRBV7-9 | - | CASSLQGGYTF | TGTGCCAGCAGCTTGCAGGGAGGCTACACCTTC
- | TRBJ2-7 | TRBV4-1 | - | CASSQSDLRGEQYF | TGCGCCAGCAGCCAATCGGACCTGCGGGGCGAGCAGTACTTC
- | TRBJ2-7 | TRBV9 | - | CASSPSVGGYEQYF | TGTGCCAGCAGCCCCAGCGTGGGGGGCTACGAGCAGTACTTC
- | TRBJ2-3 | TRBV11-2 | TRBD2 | CASSFRGGGEVDTQYF | TGTGCCAGCAGCTTTCGTGGGGGAGGGGAGGTAGATACGCAGTATTTT
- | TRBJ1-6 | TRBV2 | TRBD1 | CASRRDRSNSPLHF | TGTGCCAGCAGGAGGGACAGGTCGAATTCACCCCTCCACTTT
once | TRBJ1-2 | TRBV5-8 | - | CASSFGSSWATNYGYTF | TGTGCCAGCAGCTTCGGCTCCTCTTGGGCCACTAACTATGGCTACACCTTC
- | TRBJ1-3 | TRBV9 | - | CASSVAGGGNTIYF | TGTGCCAGCAGCGTAGCCGGCGGAGGAAACACCATATATTTT
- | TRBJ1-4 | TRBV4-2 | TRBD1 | CASSQEQGVMNEKLFF | TGTGCCAGCAGCCAGGAACAGGGGGTGATGAATGAAAAACTGTTTTTT
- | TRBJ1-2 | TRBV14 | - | CASSLITTGGYTF | TGTGCCAGCAGCCTCATTACGACGGGTGGCTACACCTTC
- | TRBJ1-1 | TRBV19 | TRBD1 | CASEQGLNTEAFF | TGTGCCAGTGAACAGGGGTTGAACACTGAAGCTTTCTTT
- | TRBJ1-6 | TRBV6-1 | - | CASSEPQGANSPLHF | TGTGCCAGCAGTGAACCCCAAGGGGCTAATTCACCCCTCCACTTT
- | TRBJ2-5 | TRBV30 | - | CAWTFLNGRGGETQYF | TGTGCCTGGACGTTTCTGAATGGGCGGGGTGGAGAGACCCAGTACTTC
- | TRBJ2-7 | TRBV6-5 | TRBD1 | CASSLVGQGSYEQYF | TGTGCCAGCTCACTGGTGGGACAGGGTTCCTACGAGCAGTACTTC
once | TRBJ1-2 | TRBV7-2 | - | CASSLARGASVYGYTF | TGTGCCAGCAGCTTAGCGCGGGGGGCTTCTGTCTATGGCTACACCTTC
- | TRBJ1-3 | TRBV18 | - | CASSPGQPSGNTIYF | TGTGCCAGCTCACCAGGACAGCCCTCTGGAAACACCATATATTTT
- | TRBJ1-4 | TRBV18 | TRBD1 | CASSLQGQGFDNEKLFF | TGTGCCAGCTCACTCCAAGGACAGGGGTTTGATAATGAAAAACTGTTTTTT
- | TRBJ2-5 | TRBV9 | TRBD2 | CASSVATATPFSGETQYF | TGTGCCAGCAGCGTAGCTACGGCGACCCCATTTAGCGGGGAGACCCAGTACTTC
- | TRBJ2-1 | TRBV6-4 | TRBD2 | CASMPGTSGRDNEQFF | TGTGCCAGCATGCCCGGGACTAGCGGGAGGGACAATGAGCAGTTCTTC
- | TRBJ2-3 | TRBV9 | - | CASSAYRASTDTQYF | TGTGCCAGCAGCGCTTACAGGGCGAGCACAGATACGCAGTATTTT
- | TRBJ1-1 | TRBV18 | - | CASSRGNDRKNTEAFF | TGTGCCAGCTCACGGGGGAACGACAGGAAGAACACTGAAGCTTTCTTT
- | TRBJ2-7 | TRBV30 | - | CAWSGPAPGPYEQYF | TGTGCCTGGAGTGGGCCCGCCCCTGGGCCCTACGAGCAGTACTTC
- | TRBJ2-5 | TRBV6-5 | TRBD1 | CASSLDREETQYF | TGTGCCAGCAGTTTAGACAGGGAAGAGACCCAGTACTTC
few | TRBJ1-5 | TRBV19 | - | CATRGHSNQPQHF | TGTGCCACCCGTGGACATAGCAATCAGCCCCAGCATTTT
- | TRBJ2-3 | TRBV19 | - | CASSWGPSTDTQYF | TGTGCCAGTAGTTGGGGGCCTAGCACAGATACGCAGTATTTT
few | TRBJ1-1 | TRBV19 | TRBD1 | CASTINTGGNTEAFF | TGTGCCAGTACCATCAATACAGGGGGGAACACTGAAGCTTTCTTT
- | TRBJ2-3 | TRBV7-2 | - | CASSLEGLGRTQYF | TGTGCCAGCAGCTTGGAGGGGTTGGGTCGTACGCAGTATTTT
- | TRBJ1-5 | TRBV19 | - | CASLPGIGQPQHF | TGTGCCAGCTTACCCGGTATCGGTCAGCCCCAGCATTTT
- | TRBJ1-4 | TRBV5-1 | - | CASSPPTFGRNEKLFF | TGCGCCAGCAGCCCCCCTACCTTCGGGAGGAATGAAAAACTGTTTTTT
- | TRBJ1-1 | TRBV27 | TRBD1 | CASSPRTGGIMNTEAFF | TGTGCCAGCAGTCCCCGGACAGGGGGAATCATGAACACTGAAGCTTTCTTT
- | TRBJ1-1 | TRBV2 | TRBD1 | CATSQTGAGTEAFF | TGTGCCACCAGTCAAACAGGGGCAGGGACTGAAGCTTTCTTT
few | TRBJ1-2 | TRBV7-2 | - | CASSLVPGGYGYTF | TGTGCCAGCAGCTTAGTGCCGGGGGGCTATGGCTACACCTTC
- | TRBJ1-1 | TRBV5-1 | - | CASSSQLSQGSEAFF | TGCGCCAGCAGCTCGCAACTATCACAGGGCTCTGAAGCTTTCTTT
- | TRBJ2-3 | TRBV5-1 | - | CASRYSGSIPPDTQYF | TGCGCCAGCAGGTACTCCGGGTCCATACCCCCAGATACGCAGTATTTT
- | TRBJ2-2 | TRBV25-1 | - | CASSESPGTGELFF | TGTGCCAGCAGTGAATCCCCGGGCACCGGGGAGCTGTTTTTT
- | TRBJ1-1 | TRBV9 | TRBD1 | CASSPRTGARAEAFF | TGTGCCAGCAGCCCCCGGACAGGGGCAAGGGCTGAAGCTTTCTTT
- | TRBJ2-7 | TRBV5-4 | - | CASSLRARGSEQYF | TGTGCCAGCAGCTTGAGGGCCAGGGGAAGCGAGCAGTACTTC